The clone carrying this TCR beta chain showed up many times. TCRdb called the 5' RACE reads again in MiXCR, with one record for every CDR3 protein. The sample records about 80,000 distinct CDR3 sequences, around 13% being singletons. The data originate from a study of early T cells in non-severe SARS-CoV-2 infection. The V gene lost 7 bases and the J gene lost 1 base, with 10 bases spanning the gap. CDR1 and CDR2 from the germline V gene are WSHSY and SAAADI. CDR3 length: 13 amino acids. This receptor was taken from an adult who was a healthcare worker with PCR-confirmed SARS-CoV-2 infection or an uninfected control (not recorded which). Sequenced input: whole blood. The gene calls are TRBV10-2 and TRBJ1-1; possibly TRBD1 for D (5 bases). Written as DNA, the CDR3 is TGCGCCAGCAATCCAGGGACGAACACTGAAGCTTTCTTT. This gives the protein CASNPGTNTEAFF.